Here is one TCR beta chain with its context. Its matching antigen is unknown. At minimum, one pre-ART and two post-ART PBMC samples were obtained from each donor. There were no participants with HIV treated outside the United States. Run at survey level, the immunoSEQ assay was version v3.0. Assay: immunoSEQ multiplex PCR; the TCRdb copy retains only in-frame clones and omits some. The sample records under 45,000 clones, around 94% being singletons. This specimen comes from a study of long-term antiretroviral therapy in people with HIV. Study-wide results and caveats: When set beside controls, HIV repertoires had CDR3 length ranges that were narrower. Absence of data on ART adherence, viral resistance or therapy changes was noted.

The material sequenced was unsorted PBMCs, taken more than 5 years after starting antiretroviral therapy. The source of this sequence is a woman in her forties or fifties with HIV.

In nucleotides, the CDR3 is TGTGCCAGCAGTTACTTCGGGGGTGGTGGCTACACCTTC. The encoded protein is CASSYFGGGGYTF. V is TRBV6-5 and J is TRBJ1-2, with D perhaps matching TRBD1 (5 bases). Germline assignment: CDR1 MNHEY and CDR2 SVGAGI. V shed 1 base and J shed 7 bases, with 10 bases lying between them. The CDR3 covers 13 residues.